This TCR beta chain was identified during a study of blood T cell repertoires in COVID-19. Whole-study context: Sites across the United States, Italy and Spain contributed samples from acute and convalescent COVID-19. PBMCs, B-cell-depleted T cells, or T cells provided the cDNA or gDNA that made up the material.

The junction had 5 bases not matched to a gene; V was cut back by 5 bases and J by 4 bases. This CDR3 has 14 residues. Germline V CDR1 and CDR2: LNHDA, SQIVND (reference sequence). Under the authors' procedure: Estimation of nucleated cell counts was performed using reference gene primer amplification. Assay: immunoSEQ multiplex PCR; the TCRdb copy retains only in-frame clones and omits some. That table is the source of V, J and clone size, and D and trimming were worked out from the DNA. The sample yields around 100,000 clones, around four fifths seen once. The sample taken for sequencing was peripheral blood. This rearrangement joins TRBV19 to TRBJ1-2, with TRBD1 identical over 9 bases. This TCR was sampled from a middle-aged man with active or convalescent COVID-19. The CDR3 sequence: CASSSDRGGYGYTF. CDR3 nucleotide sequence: TGTGCCAGTAGTTCGGACAGGGGAGGCTATGGCTACACCTTC.